This TCR beta chain was retrieved from a study of T cells in Graves' hyperthyroidism and ophthalmopathy. Uncontrolled infection, other autoimmune disease, pregnancy or lactation excluded patients. The blood specimen was taken at initial hyperthyroidism diagnosis, before any ophthalmopathy symptoms. The source material, RNA transcripts, was used to amplify TCR beta CDR3 regions. Using the HTBI primer set, a first-round RT-PCR was run on the TCR CDR3. Each CDR3 protein is one row after TCRdb ran MiXCR on the multiplex PCR reads. The profile shows approximately 600,000 distinct CDR3 sequences, approximately 13% of them singletons. The trim removed 1 base at V and 8 bases at J, leaving 17 bases unmatched. The CDR3 sequence is 19 residues long. Germline V lookup: CDR1 DFQATT, CDR2 SNEGSKA (reference sequence).

The sequence was obtained from a woman under 40 with Graves' hyperthyroidism that later progressed to Graves' ophthalmopathy. Sequences were obtained from blood. The gene calls are TRBV20-1 and TRBJ2-1; 13 positions agree with TRBD2. DNA of the CDR3: TGCAGTGCTAGAGCCCCATACGGGACTAGCGGGACTATCGGGGATGAGCAGTTCTTC. Protein product: CSARAPYGTSGTIGDEQFF.